This TCR beta chain came from a study of PD-1 blockade in classical Hodgkin lymphoma. The CDR3 covers 13 residues. Germline-derived CDR1 and CDR2 are SEHNR and FQNEAQ (reference sequence). V shed 5 bases and J 8 bases; nucleotides not matched to a gene: 7. Profiling relied on immunoSEQ multiplex PCR, and the TCRdb table lists in-frame clones only, not all of them. Of fewer than 35,000 clones detected, roughly nine tenths appear once; the ten largest clones hold roughly 0.44%. Time point here: cycle 4 day 1 (C4D1), after six to seven weeks of nivolumab. Brentuximab vedotin exposure varied among the patients, all of whom had relapsed after autologous stem cell transplantation. Magnetic depletion of unwanted cells isolated CD4+ T cells from thawed PBMCs. Note on this clone: Its antigen is still unknown.

Study results and limitations: What caused the repertoire differences, perhaps disease activity or prior therapy, remains undefined.

The chain links TRBV7-9 to TRBJ1-2; 8 nucleotides line up with TRBD1. The TCR comes from a human donor with classical Hodgkin lymphoma. The sequencing here drew on CD4+ T cells from blood, taken before the fourth cycle of nivolumab. This CDR3 is CASSDNRGGGYTF. As DNA, the CDR3 is TGTGCCAGCAGCGATAACAGGGGGGGCGGCTACACCTTC.